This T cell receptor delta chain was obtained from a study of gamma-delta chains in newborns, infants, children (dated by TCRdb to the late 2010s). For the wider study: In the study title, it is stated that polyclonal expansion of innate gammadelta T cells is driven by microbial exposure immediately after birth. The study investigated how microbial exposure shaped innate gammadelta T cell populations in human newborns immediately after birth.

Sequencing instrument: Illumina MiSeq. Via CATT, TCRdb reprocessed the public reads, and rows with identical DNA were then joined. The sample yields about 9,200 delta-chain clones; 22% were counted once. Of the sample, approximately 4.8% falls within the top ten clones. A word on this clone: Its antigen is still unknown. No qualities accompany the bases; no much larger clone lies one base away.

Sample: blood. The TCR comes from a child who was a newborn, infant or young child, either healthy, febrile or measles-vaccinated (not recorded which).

The encoded CDR3 is CACDVLCNCGHLYKLFF. The bases are TGTGCCTGTGACGTATTGTGTAATTGTGGACACCTCTATAAACTCTTCTTT. The V gene is TRDV2 and the J gene is TRDJ1; the D gene cannot be named for sure. The DNA end is more similar to TRDJ2, so the J call may be wrong. The CDR3 sequence holds 17 residues, the cysteine and phenylalanine included. Here the CDR3 DNA is all that survives: 51 bases in frame from base 1. Via the germline V gene, CDR1 is GEAIGNYY and CDR2 EKD.